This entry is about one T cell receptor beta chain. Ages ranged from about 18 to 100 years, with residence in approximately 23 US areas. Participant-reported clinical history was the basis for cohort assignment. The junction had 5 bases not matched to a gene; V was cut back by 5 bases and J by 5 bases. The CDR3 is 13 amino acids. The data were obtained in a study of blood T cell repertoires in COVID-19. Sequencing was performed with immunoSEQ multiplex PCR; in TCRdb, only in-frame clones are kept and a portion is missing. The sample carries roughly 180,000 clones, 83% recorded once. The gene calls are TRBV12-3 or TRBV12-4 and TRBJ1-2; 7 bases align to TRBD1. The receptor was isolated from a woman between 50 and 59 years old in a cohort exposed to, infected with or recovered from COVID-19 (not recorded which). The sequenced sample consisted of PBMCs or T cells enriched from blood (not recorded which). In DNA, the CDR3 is TGTGCCAGCAGTCCGGAGACAGGGTATGGCTACACCTTC. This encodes CASSPETGYGYTF.